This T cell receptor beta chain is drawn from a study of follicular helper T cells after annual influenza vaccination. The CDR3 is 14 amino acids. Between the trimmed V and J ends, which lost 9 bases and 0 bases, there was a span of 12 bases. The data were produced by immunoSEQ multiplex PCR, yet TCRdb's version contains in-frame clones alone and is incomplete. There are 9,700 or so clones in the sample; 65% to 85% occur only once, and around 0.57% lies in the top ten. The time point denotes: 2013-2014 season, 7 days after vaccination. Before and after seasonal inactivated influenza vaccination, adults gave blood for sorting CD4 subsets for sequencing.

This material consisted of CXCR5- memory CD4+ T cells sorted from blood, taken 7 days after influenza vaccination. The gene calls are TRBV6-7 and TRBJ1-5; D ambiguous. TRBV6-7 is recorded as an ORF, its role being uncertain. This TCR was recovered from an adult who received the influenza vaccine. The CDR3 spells CARQINHSNQPQHF. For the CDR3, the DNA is TGTGCCAGGCAGATTAATCATAGCAATCAGCCCCAGCATTTT.